This TCR beta chain was sequenced in a study of long-term antiretroviral therapy in people with HIV. Study-wide results and caveats: The data indicate that diversity increased after ART but remained below transplant donor controls.

Inclusion required at least two post-ART and at least one pre-ART PBMC samples. Specimens held 1-10 million cryopreserved PBMC prior to DNA extraction. The run of the v3.0 immunoSEQ assay was at survey level. Sequencing set out to capture about 35,000-55,000 T-cell genomes per sample. Method: immunoSEQ multiplex PCR; TCRdb's copy keeps in-frame clones and lacks some. This sample carries some 28,000 clones, 90% to 95% of them seen once, and the ten largest clones take approximately 8%. A remark on this clone: Its antigen is undetermined.

The germline V gene encodes CDR1 SEHNR and CDR2 FQNEAQ (reference sequence). The ends were cut back, 5 bases at V and 8 bases at J, with 7 bases in the middle. There are 11 residues in the CDR3. This sequence joins TRBV7-9 and TRBJ2-1, with D possibly being TRBD2 (5 bases). This material consisted of unsorted PBMCs, taken more than 6 years after starting antiretroviral therapy. The origin of this receptor is a man younger than 40 with HIV. The CDR3 reads CASSLGDEQFF. The CDR3 nucleotides are TGTGCCAGCAGCCTCGGGGATGAGCAGTTCTTC.